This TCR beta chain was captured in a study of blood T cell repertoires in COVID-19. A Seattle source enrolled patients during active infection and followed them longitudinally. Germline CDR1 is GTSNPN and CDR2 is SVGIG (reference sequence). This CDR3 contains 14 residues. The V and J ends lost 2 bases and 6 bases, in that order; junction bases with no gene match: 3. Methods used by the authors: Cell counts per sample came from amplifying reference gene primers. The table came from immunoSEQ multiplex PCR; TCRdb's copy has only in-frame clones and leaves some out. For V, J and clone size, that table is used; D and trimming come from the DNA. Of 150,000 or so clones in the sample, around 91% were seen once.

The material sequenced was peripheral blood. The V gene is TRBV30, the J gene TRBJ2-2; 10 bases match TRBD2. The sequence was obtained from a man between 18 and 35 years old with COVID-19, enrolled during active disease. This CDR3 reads CAWSTGLASGELFF. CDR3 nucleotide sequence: TGTGCCTGGAGTACGGGACTAGCGTCCGGGGAGCTGTTTTTT.